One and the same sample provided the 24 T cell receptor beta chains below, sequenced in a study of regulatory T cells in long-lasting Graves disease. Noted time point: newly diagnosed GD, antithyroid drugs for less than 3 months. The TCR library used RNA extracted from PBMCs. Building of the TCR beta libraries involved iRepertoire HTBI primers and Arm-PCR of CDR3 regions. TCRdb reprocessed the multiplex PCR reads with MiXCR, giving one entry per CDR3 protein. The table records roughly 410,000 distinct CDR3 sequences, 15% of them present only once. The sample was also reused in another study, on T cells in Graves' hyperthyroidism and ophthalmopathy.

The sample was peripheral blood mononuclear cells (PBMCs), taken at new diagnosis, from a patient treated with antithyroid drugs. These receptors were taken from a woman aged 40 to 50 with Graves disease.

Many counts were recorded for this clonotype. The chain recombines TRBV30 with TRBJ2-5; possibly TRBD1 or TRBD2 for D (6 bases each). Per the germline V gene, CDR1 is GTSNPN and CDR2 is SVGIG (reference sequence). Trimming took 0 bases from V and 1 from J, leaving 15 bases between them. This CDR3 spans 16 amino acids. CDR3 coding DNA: TGTGCCTGGAGTGTCGGGGGACACCGATCCCAAGAGACCCAGTACTTC. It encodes CAWSVGGHRSQETQYF.

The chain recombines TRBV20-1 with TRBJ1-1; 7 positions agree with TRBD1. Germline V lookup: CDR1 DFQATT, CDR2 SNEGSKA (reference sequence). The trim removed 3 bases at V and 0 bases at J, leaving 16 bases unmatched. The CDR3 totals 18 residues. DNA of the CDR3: TGCAGTGCTAGGGGAAAGGGGGCCGTGCCCCCCATGAACACTGAAGCTTTCTTT. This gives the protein CSARGKGAVPPMNTEAFF.

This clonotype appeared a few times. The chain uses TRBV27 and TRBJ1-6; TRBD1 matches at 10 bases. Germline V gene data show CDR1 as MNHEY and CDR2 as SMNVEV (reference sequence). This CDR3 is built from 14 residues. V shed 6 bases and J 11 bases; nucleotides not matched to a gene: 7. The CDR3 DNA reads TGTGCCAGCAGCCACGACAGGGGGCCGGCACCCCTCCACTTT. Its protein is CASSHDRGPAPLHF.

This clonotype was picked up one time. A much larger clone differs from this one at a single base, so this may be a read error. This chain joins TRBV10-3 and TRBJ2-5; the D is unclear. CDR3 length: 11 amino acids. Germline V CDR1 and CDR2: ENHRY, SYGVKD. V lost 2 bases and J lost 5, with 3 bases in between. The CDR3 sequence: CAISEKETQYF. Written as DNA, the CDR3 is TGTGCCATCAGTGAGAAGGAGACCCAGTACTTC.

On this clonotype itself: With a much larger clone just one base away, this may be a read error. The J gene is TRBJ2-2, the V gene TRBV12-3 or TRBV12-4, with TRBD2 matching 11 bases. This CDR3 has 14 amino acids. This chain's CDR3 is CASSILAGAGEPFF. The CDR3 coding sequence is TGTGCCAGCAGTATACTAGCGGGAGCTGGGGAGCCGTTTTTT.

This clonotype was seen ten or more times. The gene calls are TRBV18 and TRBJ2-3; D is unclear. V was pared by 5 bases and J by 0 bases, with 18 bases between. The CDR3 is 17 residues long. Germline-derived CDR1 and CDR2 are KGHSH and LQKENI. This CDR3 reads CASSGSQGLISTDTQYF. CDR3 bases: TGTGCCAGCTCAGGATCCCAAGGCCTAATTAGCACAGATACGCAGTATTTT.

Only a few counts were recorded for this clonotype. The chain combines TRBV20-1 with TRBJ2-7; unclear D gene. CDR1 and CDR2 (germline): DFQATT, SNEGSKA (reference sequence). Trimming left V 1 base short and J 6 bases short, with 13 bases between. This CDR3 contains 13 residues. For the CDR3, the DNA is TGCAGTGCTAGAGTTTTTCTCTCGGGCGAGCAGTACTTC. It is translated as CSARVFLSGEQYF.

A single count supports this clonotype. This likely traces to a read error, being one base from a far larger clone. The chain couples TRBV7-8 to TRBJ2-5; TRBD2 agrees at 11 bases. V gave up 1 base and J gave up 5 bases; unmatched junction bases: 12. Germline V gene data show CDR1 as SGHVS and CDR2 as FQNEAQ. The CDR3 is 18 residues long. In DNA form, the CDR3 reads TGTGCCAGCAGCTTAGAGGGGGGACTAGCGGCCTTCGGTGAGACCCAGTACTTC. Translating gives CASSLEGGLAAFGETQYF. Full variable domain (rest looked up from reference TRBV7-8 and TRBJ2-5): GAGVSQSPRYKVAKRGQDVALRCDPISGHVSLFWYQQALGQGPEFLTYFQNEAQLDKSGLPSDRFFAERPEGSVSTLKIQRTQQEDSAVYLCASSLEGGLAAFGETQYFGPGTRLLVL.

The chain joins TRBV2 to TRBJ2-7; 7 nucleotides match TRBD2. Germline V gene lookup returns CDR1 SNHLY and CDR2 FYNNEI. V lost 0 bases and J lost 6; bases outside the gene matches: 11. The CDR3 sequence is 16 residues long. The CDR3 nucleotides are TGTGCCAGCAGTGAAGCCGCCCCGGGCGGGAGAACCGAGCAGTACTTC. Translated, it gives CASSEAAPGGRTEQYF.

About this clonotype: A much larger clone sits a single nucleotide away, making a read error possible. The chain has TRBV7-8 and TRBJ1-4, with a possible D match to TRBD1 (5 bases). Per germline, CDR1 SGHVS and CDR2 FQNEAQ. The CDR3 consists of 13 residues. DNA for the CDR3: TGTGCAGGCGCGGCTATGGGGCGGCCGGAACTGTTTTTT. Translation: CAGAAMGRPELFF.

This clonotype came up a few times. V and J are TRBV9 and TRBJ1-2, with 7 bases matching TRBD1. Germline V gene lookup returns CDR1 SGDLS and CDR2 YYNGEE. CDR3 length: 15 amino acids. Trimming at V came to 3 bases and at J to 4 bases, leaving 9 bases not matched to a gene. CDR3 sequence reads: CASSAEPGQPYGYTF. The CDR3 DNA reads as TGTGCCAGCAGCGCCGAGCCGGGACAGCCCTATGGCTACACCTTC.

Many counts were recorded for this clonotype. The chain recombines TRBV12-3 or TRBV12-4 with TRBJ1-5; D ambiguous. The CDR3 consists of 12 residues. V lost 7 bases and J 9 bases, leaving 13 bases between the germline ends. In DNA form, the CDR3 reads TGTGCCAGCACCACAGTGGCGGGGCCCCAGCATTTT. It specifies CASTTVAGPQHF.

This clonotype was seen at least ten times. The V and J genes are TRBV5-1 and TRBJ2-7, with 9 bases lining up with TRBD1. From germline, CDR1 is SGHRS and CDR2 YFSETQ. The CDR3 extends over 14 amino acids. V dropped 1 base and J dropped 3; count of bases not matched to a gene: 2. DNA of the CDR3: TGCGCCAGCAGCTTGCCGACAGGGGGCTACGAGCAGTACTTC. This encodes CASSLPTGGYEQYF.

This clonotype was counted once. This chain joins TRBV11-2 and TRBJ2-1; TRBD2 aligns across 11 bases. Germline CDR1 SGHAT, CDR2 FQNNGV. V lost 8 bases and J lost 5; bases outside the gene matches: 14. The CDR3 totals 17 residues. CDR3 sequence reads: CASRRGTSGSTDNEQFF. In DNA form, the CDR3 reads TGTGCCAGCCGCAGGGGTACTAGCGGGAGTACGGACAATGAGCAGTTCTTC.

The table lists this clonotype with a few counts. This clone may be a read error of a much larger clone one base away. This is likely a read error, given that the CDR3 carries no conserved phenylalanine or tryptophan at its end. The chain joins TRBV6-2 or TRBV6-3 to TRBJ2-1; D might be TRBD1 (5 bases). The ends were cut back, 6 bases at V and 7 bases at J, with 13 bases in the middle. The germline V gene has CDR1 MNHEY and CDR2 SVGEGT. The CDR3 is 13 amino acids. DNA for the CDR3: TGTGCCAGCAGCCAAACCAGGGTTAATGAGCAGTTCTCC. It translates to CASSQTRVNEQFS.

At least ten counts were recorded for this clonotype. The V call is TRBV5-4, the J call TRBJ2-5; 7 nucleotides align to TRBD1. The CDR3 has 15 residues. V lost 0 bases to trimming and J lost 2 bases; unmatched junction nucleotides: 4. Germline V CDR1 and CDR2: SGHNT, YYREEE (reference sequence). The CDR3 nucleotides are TGTGCCAGCAGCTTGGGAAGGACAGGACAAGAGACCCAGTACTTC. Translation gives CASSLGRTGQETQYF.

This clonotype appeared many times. The CDR3 reads CASSQAGGGRDTQYF. DNA of the CDR3: TGTGCCAGCAGCCAAGCTGGGGGAGGGCGCGATACGCAGTATTTT. The rearrangement uses TRBV3-1 and TRBJ2-3, with 7 bases fitting TRBD2. The CDR3 runs 15 residues. Germline loops: CDR1 LGHDT, CDR2 YNNKEL (reference sequence). With V trimmed by 1 base and J by 6 bases, 7 bases remained unmatched.

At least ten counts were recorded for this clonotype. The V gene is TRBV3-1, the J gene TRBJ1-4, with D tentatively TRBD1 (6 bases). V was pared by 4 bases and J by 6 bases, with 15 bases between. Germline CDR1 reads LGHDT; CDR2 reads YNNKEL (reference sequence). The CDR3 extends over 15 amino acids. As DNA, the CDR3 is TGTGCCAGCAGCCCACAACAGGGAGGACATGAAAAACTGTTTTTT. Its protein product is CASSPQQGGHEKLFF.

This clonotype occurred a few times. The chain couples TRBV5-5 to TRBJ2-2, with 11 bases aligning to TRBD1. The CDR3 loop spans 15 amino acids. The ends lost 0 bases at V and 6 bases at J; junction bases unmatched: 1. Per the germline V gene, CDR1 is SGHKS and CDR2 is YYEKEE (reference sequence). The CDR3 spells CASSLVGQGAGELFF. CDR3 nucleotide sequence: TGTGCCAGCAGCTTGGTGGGACAGGGGGCCGGGGAGCTGTTTTTT.

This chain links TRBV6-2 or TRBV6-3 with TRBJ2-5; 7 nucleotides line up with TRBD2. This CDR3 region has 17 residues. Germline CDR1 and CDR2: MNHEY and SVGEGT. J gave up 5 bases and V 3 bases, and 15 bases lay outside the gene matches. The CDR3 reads CASSYFSLAGVGETQYF. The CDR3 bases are TGTGCCAGCAGTTATTTTTCACTGGCGGGAGTGGGGGAGACCCAGTACTTC.

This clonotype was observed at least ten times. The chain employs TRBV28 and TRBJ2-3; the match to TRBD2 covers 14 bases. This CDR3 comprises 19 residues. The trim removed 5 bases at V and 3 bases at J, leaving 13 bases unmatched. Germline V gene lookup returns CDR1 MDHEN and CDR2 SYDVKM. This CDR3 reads CASSRALPGLAGETDTQYF. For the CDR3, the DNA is TGTGCCAGCAGTCGGGCGCTTCCGGGACTAGCGGGAGAGACAGATACGCAGTATTTT.

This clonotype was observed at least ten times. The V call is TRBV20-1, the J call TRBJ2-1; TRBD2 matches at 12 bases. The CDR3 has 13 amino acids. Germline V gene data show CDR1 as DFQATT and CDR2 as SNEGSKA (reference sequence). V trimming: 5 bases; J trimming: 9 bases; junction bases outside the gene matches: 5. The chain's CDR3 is CSALLAGGSEQFF. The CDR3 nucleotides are TGCAGTGCTTTACTAGCGGGAGGTAGTGAGCAGTTCTTC.

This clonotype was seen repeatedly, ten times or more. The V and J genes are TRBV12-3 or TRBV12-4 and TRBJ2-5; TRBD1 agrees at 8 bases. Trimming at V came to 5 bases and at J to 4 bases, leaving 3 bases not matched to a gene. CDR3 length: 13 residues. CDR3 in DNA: TGTGCCAGCAGTGGAGACAGGGGAGAGACCCAGTACTTC. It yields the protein CASSGDRGETQYF.

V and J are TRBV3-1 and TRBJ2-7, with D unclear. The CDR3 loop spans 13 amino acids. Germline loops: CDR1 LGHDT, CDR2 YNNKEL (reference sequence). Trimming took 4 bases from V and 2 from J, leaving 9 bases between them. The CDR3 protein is CASSPKVTYEQYF. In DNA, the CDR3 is TGTGCCAGCAGCCCGAAGGTGACCTACGAGCAGTACTTC.